This T cell receptor (beta chain) was captured in a study of blood T cell repertoires in COVID-19. Study details: Donors in the United States, Italy and Spain gave samples during acute or convalescent COVID-19. T cells, B-cell-depleted T cells, or PBMCs supplied cDNA or gDNA.

J was trimmed by 6 bases and V by 1 base; bases with no gene match: 5. This CDR3 spans 15 amino acids. Germline V gene data show CDR1 as SGDLS and CDR2 as YYNGEE. TCRdb's copy holds only in-frame clones and misses some; the assay was immunoSEQ multiplex PCR. This repertoire shows roughly 190,000 clones, 87% found once; its top ten account for approximately 3.3%. The sequencing input was peripheral blood. This sequence originates from a man aged 18 to 29 with active or convalescent COVID-19. The V call is TRBV9, the J call TRBJ2-1; 9 bases align to TRBD2. CDR3: CASSVLAGLSNEQFF. The CDR3 DNA is TGTGCCAGCAGCGTACTAGCGGGGCTTAGCAATGAGCAGTTCTTC.